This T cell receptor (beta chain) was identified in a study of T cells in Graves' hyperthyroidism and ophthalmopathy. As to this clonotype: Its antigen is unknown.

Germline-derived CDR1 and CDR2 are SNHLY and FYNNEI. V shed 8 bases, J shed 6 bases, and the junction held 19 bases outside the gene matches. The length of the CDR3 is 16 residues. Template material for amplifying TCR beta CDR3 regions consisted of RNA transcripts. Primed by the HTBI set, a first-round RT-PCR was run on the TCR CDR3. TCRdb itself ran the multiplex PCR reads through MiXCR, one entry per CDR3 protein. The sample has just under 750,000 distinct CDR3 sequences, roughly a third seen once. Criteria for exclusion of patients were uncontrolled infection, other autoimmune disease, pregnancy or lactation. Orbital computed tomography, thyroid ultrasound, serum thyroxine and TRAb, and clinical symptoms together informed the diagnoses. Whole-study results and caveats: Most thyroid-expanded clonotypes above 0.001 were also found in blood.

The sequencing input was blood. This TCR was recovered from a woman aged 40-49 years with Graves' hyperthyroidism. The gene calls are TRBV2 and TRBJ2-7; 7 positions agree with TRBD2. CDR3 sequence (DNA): TGTGCCAGCCGCCCAATGGGGGGGAGCAGGGCCCTCGAGCAGTACTTC. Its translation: CASRPMGGSRALEQYF. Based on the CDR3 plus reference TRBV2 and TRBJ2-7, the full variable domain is EPEVTQTPSHQVTQMGQEVILRCVPISNHLYFYWYRQILGQKVEFLVSFYNNEISEKSEIFDDQFSVERPDGSNFTLKIRSTKLEDSAMYFCASRPMGGSRALEQYFGPGTRLTVT.